The 32 T cell receptor beta chains given below trace back to one sample, sequenced in a study of OX40 agonist ivuxolimab in advanced cancers. The method was immunoSEQ multiplex PCR; TCRdb's version includes in-frame clones alone and lacks a portion of them. The data contain about 81,000 clones, around 84% of them singletons. Here the sequenced sample was CD4+ or CD8+ T cells sorted from blood, taken in a trial of the OX40 agonist ivuxolimab. Receptors originate from an adult with an advanced solid tumor such as melanoma, head and neck, liver or kidney cancer.

The chain uses TRBV2 and TRBJ2-5, with TRBD1 matching 7 bases. Trimming at V came to 6 bases and at J to 4 bases, leaving 8 bases not matched to a gene. CDR3 size: 14 residues. Germline V CDR1 and CDR2: SNHLY, FYNNEI. This CDR3 is CASRLRGSIETQYF. CDR3 coding DNA: TGTGCCAGCAGACTCAGGGGGTCCATAGAGACCCAGTACTTC.

This clone was seen a handful of times. The V gene is TRBV7-6, the J gene TRBJ1-5; D gene uncertain. The germline gives CDR1 SGHVS, CDR2 FNYEAQ. V shed 5 bases and J shed 7 bases, with 15 bases lying between them. The CDR3 is made up of 14 amino acids. CDR3: CASSRPGVGQPQHF. The CDR3 DNA follows: TGTGCCAGCAGCCGACCGGGCGTCGGACAGCCCCAGCATTTT. The complete variable domain, with remaining parts taken from reference TRBV7-6 and TRBJ1-5, reads GAGVSQSPRYKVTKRGQDVALRCDPISGHVSLYWYRQALGQGPEFLTYFNYEAQQDKSGLPNDRFSAERPEGSISTLTIQRTEQRDSAMYRCASSRPGVGQPQHFGDGTRLSIL.

The genes are TRBV6-1 and TRBJ2-3; tentatively, D is TRBD1 (7 bases). CDR1 is MNHNS and CDR2 is SASEGT in the germline V gene. The ends were cut back, 3 bases at V and 2 bases at J, with 21 bases in the middle. The CDR3 has 18 residues. Here the CDR3 reads CASSEGGGGGPYTDTQYF. CDR3 DNA sequence: TGTGCCAGCAGTGAGGGGGGCGGAGGGGGCCCATACACAGATACGCAGTATTTT.

J is TRBJ2-2 and V is TRBV7-8, with 14 bases matching TRBD2. V shed 1 base, J shed 6 bases, and the junction held 7 bases outside the gene matches. This CDR3 has 18 residues. Germline V gene sequence: CDR1 SGHVS, CDR2 FQNEAQ. The CDR3 DNA sequence: TGTGCCAGCAGCTTAGGACGGACTAGCGGGAGGTCTGCCGGGGAGCTGTTTTTT. It translates to CASSLGRTSGRSAGELFF.

V usage is TRBV5-1 and J usage is TRBJ2-5; D is tentatively TRBD1 or TRBD2 (5 bases each). The CDR3 contains 16 residues. V lost 3 bases and J 2 bases, leaving 17 bases between the germline ends. The germline V gene has CDR1 SGHRS and CDR2 YFSETQ. The CDR3 DNA sequence: TGCGCCAGCAGCTCGGGTGAGGGGTCTTCACAAGAGACCCAGTACTTC. Its protein is CASSSGEGSSQETQYF. Combining the CDR3 with reference TRBV5-1 and TRBJ2-5 gives the whole variable domain KAGVTQTPRYLIKTRGQQVTLSCSPISGHRSVSWYQQTPGQGLQFLFEYFSETQRNKGNFPGRFSGRQFSNSRSEMNVSTLELGDSALYLCASSSGEGSSQETQYFGPGTRLLVL.

The sample holds one count of this clone. The chain recombines TRBV5-4 with TRBJ2-3, with a tentative D call TRBD1 (6 bases). There are 13 residues in the CDR3. Germline V CDR1 and CDR2: SGHNT, YYREEE (reference sequence). V was pared by 3 bases and J by 3 bases, with 8 bases between. The CDR3 DNA follows: TGTGCCAGCAGCTCGGACAGTACAGATACGCAGTATTTT. Amino acid sequence: CASSSDSTDTQYF.

The genes are TRBV6-6 and TRBJ1-1; no clear D gene. The V end lost 4 bases, the J end lost 3 bases, and 9 bases lay between the germline ends. CDR3 length equals 13 residues. Looked up from germline, CDR1 is MNHNY and CDR2 is SVGAGI (reference sequence). The chain's CDR3 is CASSFMGYTEAFF. The CDR3 nucleotides are TGTGCCAGCAGTTTTATGGGGTACACTGAAGCTTTCTTT.

The rearrangement joins TRBV27 to TRBJ1-1; no firm D call. The V end lost 2 bases, the J end lost 3 bases, and 10 bases lay between the germline ends. Germline assignment: CDR1 MNHEY and CDR2 SMNVEV (reference sequence). The CDR3 spans 14 residues. CDR3 amino acids: CASSLIAPDTEAFF. In nucleotides, the CDR3 is TGTGCCAGCAGTTTAATTGCGCCTGACACTGAAGCTTTCTTT.

Only a few counts were recorded for this clone. The rearrangement joins TRBV9 to TRBJ1-3; TRBD1 is a possible D gene (5 bases). V was clipped by 0 bases and J by 4 bases, with 23 bases between them. The CDR3 sequence is 19 residues long. Germline V gene data show CDR1 as SGDLS and CDR2 as YYNGEE. DNA of the CDR3: TGTGCCAGCAGCGTAGGTGGAGACAGTCACCGAAGGGGCGGAAACACCATATATTTT. Translating it yields CASSVGGDSHRRGGNTIYF.

CDR3 coding DNA: TGTGCCAGCAGTGGACCGACAGGGCGGATAGGTCAGCCCCAGCATTTT. Translating gives CASSGPTGRIGQPQHF. The V call is TRBV2, the J call TRBJ1-5; TRBD1 matches at 7 bases. In germline, CDR1 is SNHLY, CDR2 FYNNEI. V trimming: 4 bases; J trimming: 6 bases; junction bases outside the gene matches: 12. This CDR3 is built from 16 residues.

The J gene is TRBJ1-1, the V gene TRBV28; 11 positions match TRBD1. This CDR3 is 16 amino acids long. V was clipped by 2 bases and J by 2 bases; unmatched bases: 4. Germline V gene lookup returns CDR1 MDHEN and CDR2 SYDVKM. CDR3 region: CASSLGQGAGNTEAFF. CDR3 bases: TGTGCCAGCAGTTTAGGACAGGGGGCAGGAAACACTGAAGCTTTCTTT.

The V and J genes are TRBV5-1 and TRBJ2-7; 7 positions agree with TRBD1. This CDR3 comprises 14 residues. V gave up 0 bases and J gave up 3 bases; unmatched junction bases: 3. Germline V gene data show CDR1 as SGHRS and CDR2 as YFSETQ. The CDR3 is CASSLAGTVYEQYF. The CDR3 coding sequence is TGCGCCAGCAGCTTGGCCGGGACAGTCTACGAGCAGTACTTC.

This clone was found once. The chain is built from TRBV6-6 and TRBJ2-2, with TRBD1 as a possible D gene (5 bases). With 3 bases removed from V and 0 bases from J, the gap between germline ends came to 11 bases. This CDR3 has 16 residues. Per the germline V gene, CDR1 is MNHNY and CDR2 is SVGAGI (reference sequence). Here the CDR3 DNA reads TGTGCCAGCAGTTATGTTGGGGCACCGAACACCGGGGAGCTGTTTTTT. Its protein is CASSYVGAPNTGELFF.

The rearrangement links TRBV14 to TRBJ2-5, with 13 bases matching TRBD2. Germline V lookup: CDR1 SGHDN, CDR2 FVKESK. The CDR3 covers 16 residues. J gave up 7 bases and V 1 base, and 6 bases lay outside the gene matches. The CDR3 reads CASSQAVTSGGWTQYF. DNA for the CDR3: TGTGCCAGCAGCCAAGCCGTGACTAGCGGGGGGTGGACCCAGTACTTC. The full variable domain, completed using reference TRBV14 and TRBJ2-5, is EAGVTQFPSHSVIEKGQTVTLRCDPISGHDNLYWYRRVMGKEIKFLLHFVKESKQDESGMPNNRFLAERTGGTYSTLKVQPAELEDSGVYFCASSQAVTSGGWTQYFGPGTRLLVL.

This clone occurred a few times. The V call is TRBV28, the J call TRBJ1-2; D uncertain. Trimming shortened V by 7 bases and J by 13 bases, and 16 bases separated the two germline ends. Germline assignment: CDR1 MDHEN and CDR2 SYDVKM. The CDR3 length is 11 residues. The CDR3 protein is CASTSEGLGTF. The CDR3 DNA is TGTGCCAGCACATCTGAGGGTCTCGGCACCTTC.

This chain joins TRBV6-5 and TRBJ2-1, with TRBD2 matching over 9 bases. There are 15 residues in the CDR3. Germline assignment: CDR1 MNHEY and CDR2 SVGAGI. The V segment lost 6 bases and the J segment 6 bases; nucleotides outside the gene matches: 9. DNA for the CDR3: TGTGCCAGCAGGAAGCGGGAGGTTCGAAGCAATGAGCAGTTCTTC. It specifies CASRKREVRSNEQFF.

The chain employs TRBV5-6 and TRBJ2-3, with a tentative D call TRBD2 (5 bases). Trimming pared 4 bases from V and 4 bases from J, leaving 13 bases between. This CDR3 has 14 residues. Germline-derived CDR1 and CDR2 are SGHDT and YYEEEE. The CDR3: CASSLAYSADTQYF. The CDR3 DNA is TGTGCCAGCAGCCTCGCTTATAGCGCAGATACGCAGTATTTT.

This clone appeared once. The chain links TRBV28 to TRBJ1-5; the D is unclear. V shed 7 bases and J shed 6 bases, with 22 bases lying between them. The germline CDR1 and CDR2 sequences are MDHEN and SYDVKM. The CDR3 is made up of 16 amino acids. The CDR3 loop reads CASTPGAPQAGQPQHF. As DNA, the CDR3 is TGTGCCAGCACCCCGGGCGCACCCCAGGCGGGTCAGCCCCAGCATTTT.

J is TRBJ1-3 and V is TRBV4-1; D unresolved. The germline gives CDR1 MGHRA, CDR2 YSYEKL. The ends were cut back, 0 bases at V and 2 bases at J, with 8 bases in the middle. CDR3 length: 15 residues. The CDR3 spells CASSQEEETGNTIYF. CDR3 coding DNA: TGCGCCAGCAGCCAAGAAGAGGAGACTGGAAACACCATATATTTT.

The chain employs TRBV5-6 and TRBJ2-2; D not resolved. V was cut by 4 bases and J by 7 bases, with 5 bases left in between. Germline-derived CDR1 and CDR2 are SGHDT and YYEEEE. The CDR3 is made up of 11 amino acids. The CDR3 DNA reads as TGTGCCAGCAGCCAAATCGGGGAGCTGTTTTTT. It encodes CASSQIGELFF. The full variable domain, in which reference TRBV5-6 and TRBJ2-2 provide the parts outside the CDR3, is DAGVTQSPTHLIKTRGQQVTLRCSPKSGHDTVSWYQQALGQGPQFIFQYYEEEERQRGNFPDRFSGHQFPNYSSELNVNALLLGDSALYLCASSQIGELFFGEGSRLTVL.

The chain has TRBV28 and TRBJ2-7, with TRBD2 as a possible D gene (5 bases). V was pared by 5 bases and J by 3 bases, with 11 bases between. Germline CDR1 MDHEN, CDR2 SYDVKM. This CDR3 is 13 amino acids long. CDR3 amino acids: CASSLGVRYEQYF. DNA for the CDR3: TGTGCCAGCAGTCTCGGGGTCCGCTACGAGCAGTACTTC. Drawing the rest from reference TRBV28 and TRBJ2-7, the complete variable domain is DVKVTQSSRYLVKRTGEKVFLECVQDMDHENMFWYRQDPGLGLRLIYFSYDVKMKEKGDIPEGYSVSREKKERFSLILESASTNQTSMYLCASSLGVRYEQYFGPGTRLTVT.

This clone was found a few times. J is TRBJ2-1 and V is TRBV7-9, with 8 positions matching TRBD2. Germline V lookup: CDR1 SEHNR, CDR2 FQNEAQ (reference sequence). Germline trimming cut 3 bases from V and 0 bases from J; bases unmatched to any gene: 1. This CDR3 region has 15 residues. The CDR3 loop is CASSFSGISYNEQFF. The CDR3 DNA reads as TGTGCCAGCAGCTTTAGCGGGATCTCCTACAATGAGCAGTTCTTC.

V and J are TRBV5-6 and TRBJ2-7; D gene uncertain. The CDR3 runs 13 residues. The V gene lost 1 base and the J gene lost 4 bases, with 9 bases spanning the gap. Germline CDR1 reads SGHDT; CDR2 reads YYEEEE. CDR3 coding DNA: TGTGCCAGCAGCTTGTTTGGTGTGTACGAGCAGTACGTC. Translated: CASSLFGVYEQYV.

The chain links TRBV28 to TRBJ1-2; D may be TRBD1 (5 bases). This CDR3 has 13 residues. The V gene's germline CDR1 is MDHEN and CDR2 SYDVKM. V lost 7 bases, J lost 4 bases, and 13 bases lay in between. CDR3 in amino acids: CASTTRVPYGYTF. The CDR3 coding sequence is TGTGCCAGCACCACCAGGGTACCCTATGGCTACACCTTC.

V and J are TRBV19 and TRBJ1-5; possibly TRBD1 for D (5 bases). V was pared by 3 bases and J by 6 bases, with 18 bases between. This CDR3 contains 16 residues. Germline V gene data show CDR1 as LNHDA and CDR2 as SQIVND (reference sequence). The chain's CDR3 is CASSIAQTAVGQPQHF. CDR3 DNA: TGTGCCAGTAGTATTGCGCAGACAGCGGTTGGTCAGCCCCAGCATTTT.

As DNA, the CDR3 is TGCGCCAGCTGCCTGGGCTGGAGCGGGACTATCGGGGAGCTGTTTTTT. Translating it yields CASCLGWSGTIGELFF. The chain links TRBV5-1 to TRBJ2-2, with TRBD2 matching 7 bases. V lost 7 bases to trimming and J lost 7 bases; unmatched junction nucleotides: 16. The CDR3 loop spans 16 amino acids. Germline loops: CDR1 SGHRS, CDR2 YFSETQ. Full variable domain (missing parts from reference TRBV5-1 and TRBJ2-2): KAGVTQTPRYLIKTRGQQVTLSCSPISGHRSVSWYQQTPGQGLQFLFEYFSETQRNKGNFPGRFSGRQFSNSRSEMNVSTLELGDSALYLCASCLGWSGTIGELFFGEGSRLTVL.

V is TRBV4-1 and J is TRBJ2-2; 13 bases are a match to TRBD2. The CDR3 is made up of 18 amino acids. The J segment lost 4 bases and the V segment lost 1 base, leaving 6 bases of the junction unmatched. CDR1 is MGHRA, CDR2 YSYEKL, per germline. The chain's CDR3 is CASSQGGLAGVGTGELFF. CDR3 nucleotides: TGCGCCAGCAGCCAAGGAGGACTAGCGGGAGTCGGCACCGGGGAGCTGTTTTTT.

The chain carries TRBV28 and TRBJ1-2; TRBD1 matches at 9 bases. This CDR3 region has 15 residues. CDR1 and CDR2 from the germline V gene are MDHEN and SYDVKM. J gave up 4 bases and V 5 bases, and 8 bases lay outside the gene matches. CDR3: CASSAQGARGYGYTF. The CDR3, as DNA: TGTGCCAGCAGTGCACAGGGGGCGCGGGGCTATGGCTACACCTTC.

The V gene is TRBV5-6, the J gene TRBJ2-1; D is ambiguous. V was clipped by 2 bases and J by 7 bases, with 13 bases between them. This CDR3 has 14 amino acids. CDR1 is SGHDT, CDR2 YYEEEE, per germline. The CDR3 DNA reads as TGTGCCAGCAGCTTTGAATCCCAGCCAAATGAGCAGTTCTTC. Translation: CASSFESQPNEQFF.

V is TRBV7-9 and J is TRBJ1-1; D unclear. This CDR3 spans 14 amino acids. Germline V gene data show CDR1 as SEHNR and CDR2 as FQNEAQ (reference sequence). V lost 3 bases, J lost 4 bases, and 12 bases lay in between. The CDR3 here is CASSFSEGFTEAFF. The CDR3 DNA is TGTGCCAGCAGCTTTTCCGAGGGTTTCACTGAAGCTTTCTTT.

This chain links TRBV7-8 with TRBJ1-2, with D tentatively TRBD1 (5 bases). Germline CDR1 is SGHVS and CDR2 is FQNEAQ. The V gene lost 1 base and the J gene lost 4 bases, with 7 bases spanning the gap. The CDR3 has 13 amino acids. This chain's CDR3 is CASSLGQSYGYTF. The CDR3 DNA reads TGTGCCAGCAGCTTAGGACAGAGCTATGGCTACACCTTC. The full variable domain, rest sourced from reference TRBV7-8 and TRBJ1-2, is GAGVSQSPRYKVAKRGQDVALRCDPISGHVSLFWYQQALGQGPEFLTYFQNEAQLDKSGLPSDRFFAERPEGSVSTLKIQRTQQEDSAVYLCASSLGQSYGYTFGSGTRLTVV.

This chain links TRBV5-6 with TRBJ2-7; 7 bases fit TRBD1. The V gene's germline CDR1 is SGHDT and CDR2 YYEEEE. After removal of 2 bases from V and 12 bases from J, the junction contained 5 bases not matched to a gene. This CDR3 has 11 residues. CDR3 loop: CASSFRDRVYV. The CDR3 bases are TGTGCCAGCAGCTTTAGAGACAGGGTGTACGTC.